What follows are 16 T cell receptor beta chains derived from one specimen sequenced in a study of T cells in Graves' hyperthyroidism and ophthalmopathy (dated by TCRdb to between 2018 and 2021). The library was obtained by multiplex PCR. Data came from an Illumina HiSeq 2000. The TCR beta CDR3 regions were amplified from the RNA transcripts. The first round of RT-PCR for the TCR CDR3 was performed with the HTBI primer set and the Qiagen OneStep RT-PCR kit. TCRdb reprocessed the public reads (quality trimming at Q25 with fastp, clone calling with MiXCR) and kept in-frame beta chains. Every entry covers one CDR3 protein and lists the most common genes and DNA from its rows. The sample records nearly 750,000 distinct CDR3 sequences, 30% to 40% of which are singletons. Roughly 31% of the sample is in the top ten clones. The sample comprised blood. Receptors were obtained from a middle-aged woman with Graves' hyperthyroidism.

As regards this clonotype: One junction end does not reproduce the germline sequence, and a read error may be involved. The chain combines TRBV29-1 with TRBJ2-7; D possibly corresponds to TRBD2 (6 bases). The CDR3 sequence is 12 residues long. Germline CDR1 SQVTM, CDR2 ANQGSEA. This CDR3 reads CSAEFEDYGQYF. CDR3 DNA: TGCAGCGCAGAATTCGAGGACTACGGGCAGTACTTC.

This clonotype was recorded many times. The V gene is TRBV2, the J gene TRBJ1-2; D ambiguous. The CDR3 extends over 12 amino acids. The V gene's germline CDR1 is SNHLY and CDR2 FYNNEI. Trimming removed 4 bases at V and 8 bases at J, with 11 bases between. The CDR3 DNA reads TGTGCCAGCAGTGGAGCTCTGGGAGGCTACACCTTC. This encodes CASSGALGGYTF.

The CDR3 reads CASSHGQGDQPQHF. The CDR3 DNA reads TGTGCCAGTTCTCACGGACAGGGCGATCAGCCCCAGCATTTT. This chain uses TRBV19 with TRBJ1-5, with 8 bases identical to TRBD1. The CDR3 has 14 residues. V shed 8 bases, J shed 5 bases, and the junction held 8 bases outside the gene matches. CDR1 and CDR2 from the germline V gene are LNHDA and SQIVND (reference sequence). The full variable domain, with the rest looked up from reference TRBV19 and TRBJ1-5, is DGGITQSPKYLFRKEGQNVTLSCEQNLNHDAMYWYRQDPGQGLRLIYYSQIVNDFQKGDIAEGYSVSREKKESFPLTVTSAQKNPTAFYLCASSHGQGDQPQHFGDGTRLSIL.

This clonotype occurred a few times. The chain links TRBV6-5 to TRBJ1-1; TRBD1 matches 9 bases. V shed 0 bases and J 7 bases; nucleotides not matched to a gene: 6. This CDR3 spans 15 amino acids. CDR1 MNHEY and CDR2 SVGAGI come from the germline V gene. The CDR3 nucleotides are TGTGCCAGCAGTTACTCGACAGGGGGGCATGGTGAAGCTTTCTTT. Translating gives CASSYSTGGHGEAFF.

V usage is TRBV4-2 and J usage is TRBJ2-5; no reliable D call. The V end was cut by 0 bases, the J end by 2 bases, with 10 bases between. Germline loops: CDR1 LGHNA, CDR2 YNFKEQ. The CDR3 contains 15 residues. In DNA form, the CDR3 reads TGTGCCAGCAGCCAAGATAGTTCGAAGCAAGAGACCCAGTACTTC. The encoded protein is CASSQDSSKQETQYF.

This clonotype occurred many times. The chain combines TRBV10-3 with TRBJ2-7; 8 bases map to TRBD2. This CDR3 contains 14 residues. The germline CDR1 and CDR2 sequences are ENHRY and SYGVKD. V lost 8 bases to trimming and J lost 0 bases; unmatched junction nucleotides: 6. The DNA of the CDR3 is TGTGCCATCGGGCGGGGGGATAACTCCTACGAGCAGTACTTC. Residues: CAIGRGDNSYEQYF.

The chain's CDR3 is CASSSGVSGGSSYNEQFF. The CDR3, as DNA: TGTGCCAGCAGCTCTGGAGTATCGGGAGGGAGCTCCTACAATGAGCAGTTCTTC. J is TRBJ2-1 and V is TRBV5-4, with 8 bases matching TRBD2. This CDR3 has 18 amino acids. CDR1 and CDR2 (germline): SGHNT, YYREEE (reference sequence). Unmatched junction bases numbered 11, after V lost 3 bases and J lost 0 bases.

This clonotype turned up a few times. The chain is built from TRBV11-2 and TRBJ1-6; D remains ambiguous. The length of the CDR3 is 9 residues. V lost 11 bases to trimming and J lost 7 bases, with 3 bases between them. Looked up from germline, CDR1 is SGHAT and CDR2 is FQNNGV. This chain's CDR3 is CAANSPLHF. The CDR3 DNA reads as TGTGCCGCCAATTCACCCCTCCACTTT.

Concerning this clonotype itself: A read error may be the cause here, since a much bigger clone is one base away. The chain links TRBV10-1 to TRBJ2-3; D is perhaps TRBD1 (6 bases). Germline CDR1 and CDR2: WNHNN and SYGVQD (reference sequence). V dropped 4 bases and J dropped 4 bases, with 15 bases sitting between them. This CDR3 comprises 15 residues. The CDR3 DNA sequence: TGCGCCAGCAGTGCTTCTTCTGGGGGCGCAGATACGCAGTATTTT. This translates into CASSASSGGADTQYF.

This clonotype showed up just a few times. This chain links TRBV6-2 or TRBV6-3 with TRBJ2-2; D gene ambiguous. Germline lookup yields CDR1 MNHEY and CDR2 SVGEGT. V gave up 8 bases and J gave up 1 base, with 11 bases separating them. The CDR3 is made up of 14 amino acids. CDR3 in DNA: TGTGCCAGCTACTTTAGAGAGAACACCGGGGAGCTGTTTTTT. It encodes CASYFRENTGELFF.

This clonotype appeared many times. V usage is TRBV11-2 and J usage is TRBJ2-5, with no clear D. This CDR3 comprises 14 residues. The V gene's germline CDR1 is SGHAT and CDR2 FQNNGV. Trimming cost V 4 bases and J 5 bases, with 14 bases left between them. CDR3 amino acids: CASSSQSLGETQYF. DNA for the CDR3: TGTGCCAGCAGCTCCCAGTCGCTCGGGGAGACCCAGTACTTC.

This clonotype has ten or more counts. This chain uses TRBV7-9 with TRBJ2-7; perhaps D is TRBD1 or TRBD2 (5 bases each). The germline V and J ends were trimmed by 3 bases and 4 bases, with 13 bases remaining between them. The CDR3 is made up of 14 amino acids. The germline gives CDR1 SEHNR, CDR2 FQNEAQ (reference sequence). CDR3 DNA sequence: TGTGCCAGCAGCTTCCCGGGACGGCTATACGAGCAGTACTTC. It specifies CASSFPGRLYEQYF.

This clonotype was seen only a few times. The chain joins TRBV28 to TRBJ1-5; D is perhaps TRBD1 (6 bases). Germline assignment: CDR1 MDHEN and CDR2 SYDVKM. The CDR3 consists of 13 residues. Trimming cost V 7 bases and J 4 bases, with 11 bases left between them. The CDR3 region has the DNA TGTGCCAGCAACAGGGATCTAAATCAGCCCCAGCATTTT. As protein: CASNRDLNQPQHF.

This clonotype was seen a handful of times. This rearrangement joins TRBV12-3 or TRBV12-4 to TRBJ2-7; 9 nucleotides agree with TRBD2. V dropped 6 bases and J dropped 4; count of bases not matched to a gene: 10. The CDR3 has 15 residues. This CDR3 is CASRGEAGGRYEQYF. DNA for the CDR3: TGTGCCAGCAGAGGGGAAGCGGGAGGTCGGTACGAGCAGTACTTC.

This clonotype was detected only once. The CDR3 DNA is TGTGCCAGCAGTTACTTCGGACAGGGGGGGGAGTACGAGCAGTACTTC. It translates to CASSYFGQGGEYEQYF. The chain recombines TRBV2 with TRBJ2-7, with 10 bases that match TRBD1. Germline CDR1 is SNHLY and CDR2 is FYNNEI. The V segment lost 5 bases and the J segment 4 bases; nucleotides outside the gene matches: 11. The CDR3 runs to 16 residues.

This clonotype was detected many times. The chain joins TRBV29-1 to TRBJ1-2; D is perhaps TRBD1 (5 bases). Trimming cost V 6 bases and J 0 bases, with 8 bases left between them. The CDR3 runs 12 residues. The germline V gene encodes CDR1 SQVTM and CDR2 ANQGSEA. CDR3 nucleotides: TGCAGCGTGGACACAGCTAACTATGGCTACACCTTC. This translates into CSVDTANYGYTF. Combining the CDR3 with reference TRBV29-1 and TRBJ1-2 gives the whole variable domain SAVISQKPSRDICQRGTSLTIQCQVDSQVTMMFWYRQQPGQSLTLIATANQGSEATYESGFVIDKFPISRPNLTFSTLTVSNMSPEDSSIYLCSVDTANYGYTFGSGTRLTVV.